The 22 T cell receptor beta chains below all came from one sample that was sequenced in a study of molecular identifiers for immune sequencing clone quantification listed by TCRdb under 2018. Libraries came from PCR. The run used an Illumina HiSeq 4000. TCRdb reanalyzed the raw reads on its own, using fastp at Q25 for trimming and MiXCR for clone calling, and kept in-frame beta chains. Every distinct CDR3 protein forms one entry, paired with its most common genes and DNA. Present in this sample are fewer than 75,000 distinct CDR3 sequences, about 17% of which were seen just once. Over 1.2% of the sample comes from the top ten. Sequenced material: naive CD8+ T cells from blood, with Jurkat cell RNA spiked in. The sample's cell subset or site label is to be understood as: FACS-sorted CD8+CD4-CCR7+CD45RA+ naive T cells. The receptors come from a human donor in good health. Some libraries in this study had Jurkat cell RNA spiked in.

This clonotype came up many times. The V and J genes are TRBV30 and TRBJ2-5; the D is unclear. With 0 bases removed from V and 5 bases from J, the gap between germline ends came to 10 bases. This CDR3 is 13 amino acids long. From germline, CDR1 is GTSNPN and CDR2 SVGIG (reference sequence). As DNA, the CDR3 is TGTGCCTGGAGTGTACTTCAGGCGGAGACCCAGTACTTC. Amino acid sequence: CAWSVLQAETQYF.

This clonotype was picked up a small number of times. Just one base apart from a much larger clone, this may be a read error. The chain carries TRBV7-3 and TRBJ2-2; 7 bases line up with TRBD2. The germline gives CDR1 SGHTA, CDR2 FQGTGA. The CDR3 runs 16 residues. Unmatched junction bases numbered 14, after V lost 6 bases and J lost 7 bases. CDR3 sequence (DNA): TGTGCCAGCAGTTTCTCCAGCGGGAAAGTGGGCGGGGAGCTGTTTTTT. This gives the protein CASSFSSGKVGGELFF.

In its sample, this clonotype was seen a few times. The chain has TRBV12-3 or TRBV12-4 and TRBJ2-7; 10 bases line up with TRBD1. Losses at the gene ends were 2 bases for V and 3 bases for J; bases not matched to a gene: 4. This CDR3 is 15 amino acids long. The CDR3 DNA is TGTGCCAGCAGTTTATGGGGACAGGGGATCTACGAGCAGTACTTC. Translation gives CASSLWGQGIYEQYF.

Turning to this clonotype: A much bigger clone sits one base away, suggesting this may be a read error. V gene TRBV28 combines with J gene TRBJ2-7; D is possibly TRBD2 (6 bases). With 5 bases removed from V and 6 bases from J, the gap between germline ends came to 17 bases. The CDR3 is made up of 14 amino acids. Germline V CDR1 and CDR2: MDHEN, SYDVKM. DNA for the CDR3: TGTGCCAGCAGTGCAGAGCTTATGCGGGGCGAGCAGTACTTC. Encoded protein: CASSAELMRGEQYF.

This clonotype was counted at least ten times. The chain joins TRBV7-3 to TRBJ2-2, with D possibly TRBD1 on 5 matching bases. From germline, CDR1 is SGHTA and CDR2 FQGTGA. V dropped 2 bases and J dropped 3 bases, with 10 bases sitting between them. This CDR3 region has 15 residues. CDR3 sequence (DNA): TGTGCCAGCAGCTTATCAGGGTCGGACACCGGGGAGCTGTTTTTT. It translates to CASSLSGSDTGELFF.

This clonotype was counted a single time. Compared with germline, one end of the junction differs, possibly owing to a read error. The V gene is TRBV6-4, the J gene TRBJ2-1, with 10 bases lining up with TRBD2. This CDR3 has 18 amino acids. Germline V gene data show CDR1 as MRHNA and CDR2 as SNTAGT. Here the CDR3 reads CASSDSIMAGTSVNEQSF. The CDR3 region has the DNA TGTGCCAGCAGTGACTCGATAATGGCAGGGACTAGCGTAAATGAGCAGTCCTTC.

This clonotype has ten or more counts. The chain couples TRBV5-1 to TRBJ1-1; D perhaps matches TRBD1 (6 bases). Germline V lookup: CDR1 SGHRS, CDR2 YFSETQ. The CDR3 covers 14 residues. V was trimmed by 4 bases and J by 7 bases, leaving 17 bases between them. The CDR3 sequence is CASSIPTGRDEAFF. In DNA form, the CDR3 reads TGCGCCAGCAGCATCCCAACAGGGCGGGATGAAGCTTTCTTT.

In this sample, this clonotype turned up a few times. The V and J genes are TRBV4-2 and TRBJ2-1, with 7 positions matching TRBD2. From germline, CDR1 is LGHNA and CDR2 YNFKEQ. The V segment lost 0 bases and the J segment 9 bases; nucleotides outside the gene matches: 20. This CDR3 has 19 residues. CDR3 loop: CASSQDGVYVLAQKAEQFF. The CDR3 DNA sequence: TGTGCCAGCAGCCAAGATGGAGTTTATGTACTAGCGCAGAAAGCTGAGCAGTTCTTC.

This clonotype was found many times. The chain recombines TRBV30 with TRBJ2-7; D unresolved. The germline gives CDR1 GTSNPN, CDR2 SVGIG (reference sequence). The CDR3 length is 11 residues. V lost 0 bases to trimming and J lost 6 bases, with 6 bases between them. CDR3 sequence reads: CAWSVPTEQYF. CDR3 bases: TGTGCCTGGAGTGTTCCGACCGAGCAGTACTTC.

This clonotype was counted ten times or more. This rearrangement joins TRBV7-6 to TRBJ2-3, with a possible D match to TRBD1 (5 bases). Trimming shortened V by 7 bases and J by 4 bases, and 18 bases separated the two germline ends. The germline CDR1 and CDR2 sequences are SGHVS and FNYEAQ. The CDR3 runs to 15 residues. The CDR3: CASKPRVLGADTQYF. DNA of the CDR3: TGTGCCAGCAAGCCCCGGGTCCTAGGGGCAGATACGCAGTATTTT. Combining the CDR3 with reference TRBV7-6 and TRBJ2-3 gives the whole variable domain GAGVSQSPRYKVTKRGQDVALRCDPISGHVSLYWYRQALGQGPEFLTYFNYEAQQDKSGLPNDRFSAERPEGSISTLTIQRTEQRDSAMYRCASKPRVLGADTQYFGPGTRLTVL.

In its sample, this clonotype was seen many times. The chain recombines TRBV4-1 with TRBJ1-1; no firm D call. Germline CDR1 is MGHRA and CDR2 is YSYEKL. This CDR3 contains 12 residues. Trimming took 3 bases from V and 7 from J, leaving 9 bases between them. CDR3 in amino acids: CASSHGNGEAFF. The DNA for the CDR3 is TGCGCCAGCAGCCATGGGAACGGTGAAGCTTTCTTT.

This clonotype was detected ten times or more. The chain has TRBV24-1 and TRBJ2-2; D may be TRBD1 or TRBD2 (5 bases each). V shed 2 bases and J shed 5 bases, with 5 bases lying between them. Germline V gene data show CDR1 as KGHDR and CDR2 as SFDVKD. The CDR3 length is 13 residues. Written as DNA, the CDR3 is TGTGCCACCAGTGATTGGGGGACCGGGGAGCTGTTTTTT. The encoded protein is CATSDWGTGELFF.

Only a few counts were recorded for this clonotype. The chain employs TRBV11-3 and TRBJ2-7; the D is unclear. The V gene lost 9 bases and the J gene lost 2 bases, with 11 bases spanning the gap. This CDR3 has 12 residues. Germline V gene data show CDR1 as SGHNT and CDR2 as YENEEA. Here the CDR3 reads CASRLEAYEQYF. The CDR3 coding sequence is TGTGCCAGTCGGTTAGAGGCCTACGAGCAGTACTTC.

The chain joins TRBV2 to TRBJ2-3, with 8 nucleotides matching TRBD1. Per germline, CDR1 SNHLY and CDR2 FYNNEI. The CDR3 has 13 residues. Trimming at V came to 6 bases and at J to 14 bases, leaving 13 bases not matched to a gene. CDR3 in DNA: TGTGCCAGCAGGGTCCCCTGGGGGACAGGTGTGTATTTT. This encodes CASRVPWGTGVYF. Full variable domain (rest looked up from reference TRBV2 and TRBJ2-3): EPEVTQTPSHQVTQMGQEVILRCVPISNHLYFYWYRQILGQKVEFLVSFYNNEISEKSEIFDDQFSVERPDGSNFTLKIRSTKLEDSAMYFCASRVPWGTGVYFGPGTRLTVL.

This clonotype was counted at least ten times. The V gene is TRBV4-1, the J gene TRBJ2-7; TRBD1 is a possible D gene (6 bases). Germline-derived CDR1 and CDR2 are MGHRA and YSYEKL. V was trimmed by 1 base and J by 6 bases, leaving 13 bases between them. The CDR3 is 14 residues long. CDR3 protein: CASSQAIQGSEQYF. In DNA form, the CDR3 reads TGCGCCAGCAGCCAAGCAATACAGGGCTCCGAGCAGTACTTC.

This clonotype has just a few counts. V and J are TRBV14 and TRBJ2-1; unclear D gene. Trimming shortened V by 3 bases and J by 11 bases, and 8 bases separated the two germline ends. This CDR3 contains 11 residues. CDR1 is SGHDN, CDR2 FVKESK, per germline. CDR3 bases: TGTGCCAGCAGCCAGGGATCCCAGCAGTTCTTC. Encoded protein: CASSQGSQQFF.

At least ten counts were recorded for this clonotype. The rearrangement links TRBV5-4 to TRBJ2-7; a weak D match, TRBD1 (5 bases). V was clipped by 4 bases and J by 3 bases, with 14 bases between them. The CDR3 covers 14 residues. Germline-derived CDR1 and CDR2 are SGHNT and YYREEE (reference sequence). CDR3 sequence reads: CASSTDMGSYEQYF. In DNA, the CDR3 is TGTGCCAGCAGCACGGACATGGGAAGCTACGAGCAGTACTTC.

This clonotype was seen many times. The J gene is TRBJ2-1, the V gene TRBV19; the match to TRBD1 covers 9 bases. The CDR3 is 13 amino acids. With V trimmed by 8 bases and J by 7 bases, 6 bases remained unmatched. CDR1 is LNHDA, CDR2 SQIVND, per germline (reference sequence). The CDR3 DNA reads TGTGCCAGTTCCGACAGGGGGTGGAATGAGCAGTTCTTC. Its translation: CASSDRGWNEQFF.

This clonotype was observed many times. V is TRBV20-1 and J is TRBJ2-2; D is unclear. The CDR3 is 13 residues long. V was clipped by 5 bases and J by 2 bases, with 9 bases between them. Germline V lookup: CDR1 DFQATT, CDR2 SNEGSKA (reference sequence). CDR3 sequence reads: CSAVGVNTGELFF. For the CDR3, the DNA is TGCAGTGCTGTCGGAGTTAACACCGGGGAGCTGTTTTTT.

Turning to this clonotype: One base away lies a much larger clone, so this may be a sequencing read error. This chain uses TRBV29-1 with TRBJ1-1; D unclear. The length of the CDR3 is 10 residues. Germline V gene sequence: CDR1 SQVTM, CDR2 ANQGSEA. V was trimmed by 8 bases and J by 7 bases, leaving 11 bases between them. CDR3 residues: CSIHMIEAFF. The CDR3 coding sequence is TGCAGCATCCACATGATTGAAGCTTTCTTT.

Many counts were recorded for this clonotype. This chain joins TRBV20-1 and TRBJ2-3; D is tentatively TRBD1 or TRBD2 (7 bases each). The V and J ends lost 0 bases and 2 bases respectively, with 15 bases between them. Germline-derived CDR1 and CDR2 are DFQATT and SNEGSKA (reference sequence). The CDR3 is 16 amino acids. Here the CDR3 reads CSARDQGDYFTDTQYF. In DNA, the CDR3 is TGCAGTGCTAGAGATCAGGGGGACTACTTCACAGATACGCAGTATTTT.

This clonotype appeared a few times. This chain links TRBV27 with TRBJ2-7, with TRBD1 matching over 7 bases. The CDR3 loop spans 16 amino acids. V shed 2 bases and J 2 bases; nucleotides not matched to a gene: 9. The germline CDR1 and CDR2 sequences are MNHEY and SMNVEV (reference sequence). The CDR3 spells CASSLLPPGTAYEQYF. The CDR3 DNA reads TGTGCCAGCAGTTTACTTCCCCCGGGGACAGCCTACGAGCAGTACTTC.